Following are 23 T cell receptor beta chains from one sample sequenced in a study of blood T cell repertoires in COVID-19 (dated by TCRdb to 2019 to 2021). Preparation of the library involved the immunoSEQ multiplex PCR assay. Imported from immuneACCESS, the table was reduced by TCRdb to in-frame sequences with V and J called. These copies leave out some clones; in studies compared against another copy, an unresolved V gene accounts for under half, and the cause of the remainder is not known. Across this sample there are just under 70,000 clones, with about nine tenths seen only once. The ten largest account for less than 9% of the sample. Sequenced sample: peripheral blood. These receptors originate from a man between 25 and 39 years old with acute or convalescent COVID-19.

This clone was picked up a small number of times. The rearrangement joins TRBV5-4 to TRBJ2-2, with a tentative D call TRBD2 (6 bases). Trimming pared 4 bases from V and 10 bases from J, leaving 17 bases between. The CDR3 consists of 14 residues. Germline CDR1 and CDR2: SGHNT and YYREEE (reference sequence). The CDR3 sequence: CASSAPGLLSELFF. In DNA, the CDR3 is TGTGCCAGCAGCGCGCCGGGACTCCTGTCGGAGCTGTTTTTT.

The V gene is TRBV5-1, the J gene TRBJ2-7; possible D gene TRBD1, 6 bases. The germline V and J ends were trimmed by 0 bases and 4 bases, with 14 bases remaining between them. The CDR3 is 15 residues long. Germline V gene lookup returns CDR1 SGHRS and CDR2 YFSETQ. DNA of the CDR3: TGCGCCAGCAGCTTGGCGTCACAGGGCCGTTACGAGCAGTACTTC. This codes for CASSLASQGRYEQYF. The full variable domain, with the rest looked up from reference TRBV5-1 and TRBJ2-7, is KAGVTQTPRYLIKTRGQQVTLSCSPISGHRSVSWYQQTPGQGLQFLFEYFSETQRNKGNFPGRFSGRQFSNSRSEMNVSTLELGDSALYLCASSLASQGRYEQYFGPGTRLTVT.

This chain joins TRBV11-2 and TRBJ2-3; D is possibly TRBD2 (6 bases). Germline CDR1 is SGHAT and CDR2 is FQNNGV. CDR3 length: 14 residues. V shed 3 bases and J shed 5 bases, with 12 bases lying between them. This chain's CDR3 is CASSFRDSGDTQYF. As DNA, the CDR3 is TGTGCCAGCAGCTTCCGGGACTCGGGAGATACGCAGTATTTT.

This rearrangement joins TRBV27 to TRBJ2-2; the match to TRBD1 covers 8 bases. Germline V gene lookup returns CDR1 MNHEY and CDR2 SMNVEV (reference sequence). After removal of 5 bases from V and 6 bases from J, the junction contained 8 bases not matched to a gene. The CDR3 loop spans 15 amino acids. In DNA form, the CDR3 reads TGTGCCAGCAGTCTCCACCAGGGGGCCGCCGGGGAGCTGTTTTTT. Protein product: CASSLHQGAAGELFF.

CDR3: CASSKGAQTVDRGNQPQHF. CDR3 bases: TGTGCCAGCAGCAAAGGGGCTCAGACTGTGGACAGGGGCAATCAGCCCCAGCATTTT. The gene calls are TRBV21-1 and TRBJ1-5; TRBD1, the table's D call, lacks a check against the DNA. TRBV21-1 is described as a pseudogene. This CDR3 has 19 amino acids.

The V and J genes are TRBV5-5 and TRBJ1-3; D unresolved. V lost 5 bases, J lost 2 bases, and 11 bases lay in between. The germline V gene has CDR1 SGHKS and CDR2 YYEKEE (reference sequence). This CDR3 is built from 14 residues. The CDR3 sequence is CASRTGSTGNTIYF. The CDR3 DNA is TGTGCCAGCAGGACGGGGAGCACTGGAAACACCATATATTTT. The variable domain in full, completed from reference TRBV5-5 and TRBJ1-3, reads DAGVTQSPTHLIKTRGQQVTLRCSPISGHKSVSWYQQVLGQGPQFIFQYYEKEERGRGNFPDRFSARQFPNYSSELNVNALLLGDSALYLCASRTGSTGNTIYFGEGSWLTVV.

The gene calls are TRBV19 and TRBJ1-5; 7 positions agree with TRBD1. V lost 5 bases, J lost 6 bases, and 7 bases stayed unmatched. The CDR3 sequence is 14 residues long. The germline V gene encodes CDR1 LNHDA and CDR2 SQIVND (reference sequence). CDR3 DNA: TGTGCCAGTAGTCAGGGGGGAAGAGGTCAGCCCCAGCATTTT. Translating gives CASSQGGRGQPQHF.

The chain employs TRBV6-5 and TRBJ2-7; maybe TRBD1 (6 bases). The CDR3 has 14 residues. Germline V gives CDR1 MNHEY, CDR2 SVGAGI. Trimming cost V 6 bases and J 3 bases, with 15 bases left between them. The CDR3 here is CASRQTGTGYEQYF. The DNA of the CDR3 is TGTGCCAGCAGACAAACAGGGACCGGCTACGAGCAGTACTTC.

J is TRBJ2-3 and V is TRBV2; D remains unclear. This CDR3 is 15 amino acids long. In germline, CDR1 is SNHLY, CDR2 FYNNEI. V lost 4 bases and J 0 bases, leaving 11 bases between the germline ends. The CDR3 spells CASSARRGSTDTQYF. For the CDR3, the DNA is TGTGCCAGCAGTGCCCGTCGCGGAAGCACAGATACGCAGTATTTT.

This clone was counted only a few times. The chain combines TRBV29-1 with TRBJ1-1; 9 nucleotides line up with TRBD1. CDR1 is SQVTM and CDR2 is ANQGSEA in the germline V gene. This CDR3 has 13 residues. V gave up 6 bases and J gave up 5 bases; unmatched junction bases: 7. CDR3 in amino acids: CSVVGQGVTEAFF. The CDR3 bases are TGCAGCGTCGTGGGACAGGGCGTGACTGAAGCTTTCTTT.

Notes on this clone: Other DNA sequences in the sample encode the same CDR3. This rearrangement joins TRBV30 to TRBJ1-5; D remains ambiguous. Trimming removed 0 bases from V and 1 base from J, with 4 bases in between. The CDR3 totals 13 residues. The germline gives CDR1 GTSNPN, CDR2 SVGIG (reference sequence). In DNA, the CDR3 is TGTGCCTGGAGTGTACAGAGCAATCAGCCCCAGCATTTT. Its protein is CAWSVQSNQPQHF. The full variable domain, rest sourced from reference TRBV30 and TRBJ1-5, is SQTIHQWPATLVQPVGSPLSLECTVEGTSNPNLYWYRQAAGRGLQLLFYSVGIGQISSEVPQNLSASRPQDRQFILSSKKLLLSDSGFYLCAWSVQSNQPQHFGDGTRLSIL.

V and J are TRBV28 and TRBJ2-7, with TRBD1 identical over 7 bases. Germline V lookup: CDR1 MDHEN, CDR2 SYDVKM. V lost 5 bases to trimming and J lost 7 bases; unmatched junction nucleotides: 2. This CDR3 has 11 amino acids. Here the CDR3 reads CASSTDREQYF. For the CDR3, the DNA is TGTGCCAGCAGTACGGACAGGGAGCAGTACTTC.

This sequence joins TRBV20-1 and TRBJ2-4; D not resolved. V gave up 3 bases and J gave up 3 bases, with 24 bases separating them. CDR1 and CDR2 from the germline V gene are DFQATT and SNEGSKA (reference sequence). CDR3 length: 18 residues. CDR3 bases: TGCAGTGCTAGTTCGGCTGGTCGGCGACTTACTTACAAAAACATTCAGTACTTC. It translates to CSASSAGRRLTYKNIQYF.

V usage is TRBV28 and J usage is TRBJ2-1, with 13 bases lining up with TRBD2. The CDR3 length is 16 residues. After removal of 5 bases from V and 10 bases from J, the junction contained 11 bases not matched to a gene. Per germline, CDR1 MDHEN and CDR2 SYDVKM. DNA of the CDR3: TGTGCCAGCAGTCCAATCCCCGGGGGACTAGCGGGGGAGCAGTTCTTC. Translation: CASSPIPGGLAGEQFF.

The chain links TRBV24-1 to TRBJ2-1, with a weak D call TRBD1 (6 bases). V was trimmed by 8 bases and J by 3 bases, leaving 10 bases between them. CDR1 and CDR2 from the germline V gene are KGHDR and SFDVKD. The CDR3 runs 13 residues. Written as DNA, the CDR3 is TGTGCCACCAACGGGACACACTACAATGAGCAGTTCTTC. It codes for CATNGTHYNEQFF.

The CDR3 loop reads CASRYSGTVNTGELFF. CDR3 nucleotides: TGTGCCAGCAGGTACTCCGGGACAGTGAACACCGGGGAGCTGTTTTTT. The chain is built from TRBV5-6 and TRBJ2-2; 7 nucleotides line up with TRBD1. The CDR3 extends over 16 amino acids. Germline CDR1 is SGHDT and CDR2 is YYEEEE. J was trimmed by 1 base and V by 5 bases; bases with no gene match: 8.

This chain links TRBV6-1 with TRBJ2-4; weak D call: TRBD1 (5 bases). The V gene lost 2 bases and the J gene lost 2 bases, with 16 bases spanning the gap. Germline V lookup: CDR1 MNHNS, CDR2 SASEGT. The CDR3 spans 17 residues. The CDR3 reads CASSELHRTPTKNIQYF. DNA of the CDR3: TGTGCCAGCAGTGAACTTCATAGGACACCTACCAAAAACATTCAGTACTTC.

The chain employs TRBV30 and TRBJ1-6; 9 nucleotides line up with TRBD1. With 2 bases clipped from V and 11 bases from J, the junction kept 10 bases outside the gene matches. This CDR3 spans 15 amino acids. Per germline, CDR1 GTSNPN and CDR2 SVGIG (reference sequence). This CDR3 is CAWSLTTGGLTPLHF. Here the CDR3 DNA reads TGTGCCTGGAGTCTAACCACAGGGGGCTTGACACCCCTCCACTTT.

This clone was observed once. J is TRBJ1-6 and V is TRBV5-1; TRBD1 might be the D (5 bases). The CDR3 contains 16 residues. V lost 0 bases to trimming and J lost 9 bases, with 16 bases between them. Germline CDR1 reads SGHRS; CDR2 reads YFSETQ. Here the CDR3 reads CASSLESGQAGSPLHF. In DNA form, the CDR3 reads TGCGCCAGCAGCTTGGAATCCGGACAAGCAGGTTCACCCCTCCACTTT.

The rearrangement links TRBV4-2 to TRBJ2-5; D is perhaps TRBD1 (6 bases). The CDR3 consists of 14 residues. Trimming removed 1 base from V and 4 bases from J, with 10 bases in between. The germline gives CDR1 LGHNA, CDR2 YNFKEQ. CDR3 in DNA: TGTGCCAGCAGCCAAGGGGAAGGGGGAGAGACCCAGTACTTC. Translated: CASSQGEGGETQYF.

The chain couples TRBV6-6 to TRBJ2-3; D ambiguous. CDR3 length equals 12 residues. Germline CDR1 is MNHNY and CDR2 is SVGAGI (reference sequence). V was trimmed by 2 bases and J by 6 bases, leaving 6 bases between them. In nucleotides, the CDR3 is TGTGCCAGCAGTTACACGGTTGATACGCAGTATTTT. Protein: CASSYTVDTQYF.

The V call is TRBV7-9, the J call TRBJ1-1; no firm D call. Germline CDR1 SEHNR, CDR2 FQNEAQ (reference sequence). V lost 1 base and J 3 bases, leaving 21 bases between the germline ends. This CDR3 spans 18 amino acids. The CDR3 loop reads CASSLVPGLSSSYTEAFF. DNA for the CDR3: TGTGCCAGCAGCTTAGTTCCGGGTTTGTCATCTTCGTACACTGAAGCTTTCTTT.

The chain employs TRBV6-4 and TRBJ2-7; 9 positions match TRBD1. Trimming at V came to 4 bases and at J to 1 base, leaving 5 bases not matched to a gene. CDR1 MRHNA and CDR2 SNTAGT come from the germline V gene. This CDR3 region has 15 residues. Here the CDR3 reads CASSVDRGASYEQYF. The CDR3 region has the DNA TGTGCCAGCAGTGTAGACAGGGGGGCTTCCTACGAGCAGTACTTC.